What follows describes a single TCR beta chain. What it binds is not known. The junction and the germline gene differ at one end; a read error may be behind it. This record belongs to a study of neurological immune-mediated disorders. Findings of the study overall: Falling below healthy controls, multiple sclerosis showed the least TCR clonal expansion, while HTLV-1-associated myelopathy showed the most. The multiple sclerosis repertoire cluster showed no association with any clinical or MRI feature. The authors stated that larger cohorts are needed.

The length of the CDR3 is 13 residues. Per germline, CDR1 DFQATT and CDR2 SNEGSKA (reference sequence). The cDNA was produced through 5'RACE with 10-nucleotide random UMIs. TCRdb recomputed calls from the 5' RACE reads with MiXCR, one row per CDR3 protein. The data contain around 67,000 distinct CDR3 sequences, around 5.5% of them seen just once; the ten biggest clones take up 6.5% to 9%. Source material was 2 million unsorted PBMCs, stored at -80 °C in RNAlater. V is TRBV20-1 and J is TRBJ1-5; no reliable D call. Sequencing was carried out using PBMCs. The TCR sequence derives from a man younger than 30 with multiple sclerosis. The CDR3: CSARTEVNQPQNF. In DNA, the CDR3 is TGCAGCGCTCGGACGGAGGTCAATCAGCCCCAGAATTTT.